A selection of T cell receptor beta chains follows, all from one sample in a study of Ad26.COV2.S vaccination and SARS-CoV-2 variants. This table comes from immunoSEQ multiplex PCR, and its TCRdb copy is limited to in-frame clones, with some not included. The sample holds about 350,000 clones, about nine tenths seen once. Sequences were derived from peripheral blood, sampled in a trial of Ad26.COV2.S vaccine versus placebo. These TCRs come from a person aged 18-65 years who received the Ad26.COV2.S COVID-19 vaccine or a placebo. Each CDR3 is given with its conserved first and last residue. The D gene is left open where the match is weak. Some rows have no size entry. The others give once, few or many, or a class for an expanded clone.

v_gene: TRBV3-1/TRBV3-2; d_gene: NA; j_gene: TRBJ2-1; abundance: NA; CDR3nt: TGTGCCAGCAGCCGGGTGGGGAACTCCTACAATGAGCAGTTCTTC; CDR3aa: CASSRVGNSYNEQFF
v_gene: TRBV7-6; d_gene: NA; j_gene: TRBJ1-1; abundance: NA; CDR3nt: TGTGCCAGCAGCTCGGATGGGGCAGGGGCTAACACTGAAGCTTTCTTT; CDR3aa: CASSSDGAGANTEAFF
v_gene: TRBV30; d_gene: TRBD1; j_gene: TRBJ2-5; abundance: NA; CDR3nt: TGTGCCTGGAGTAGGACAGGCCAAGAGACCCAGTACTTC; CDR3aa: CAWSRTGQETQYF
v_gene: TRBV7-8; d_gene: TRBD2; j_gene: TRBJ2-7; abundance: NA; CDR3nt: TGTGCCAGCAGCTTACCGAGCCGGGACTACTCCTACGAGCAGTACTTC; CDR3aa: CASSLPSRDYSYEQYF
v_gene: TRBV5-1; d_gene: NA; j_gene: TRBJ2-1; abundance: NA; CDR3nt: TGCGCCAGCAGCTTAAGGGACACCTCCTACAATGAGCAGTTCTTC; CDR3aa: CASSLRDTSYNEQFF
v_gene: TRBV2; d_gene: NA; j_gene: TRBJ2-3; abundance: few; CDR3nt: TGTGCCAGCAGTGGGAGACTAGTTTCGGATACGCAGTATTTT; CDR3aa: CASSGRLVSDTQYF
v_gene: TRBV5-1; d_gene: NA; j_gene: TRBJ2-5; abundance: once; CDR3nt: TGCGCCAGCAGCTTGGGGGGCAGGGTTGAGACCCAGTACTTC; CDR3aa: CASSLGGRVETQYF
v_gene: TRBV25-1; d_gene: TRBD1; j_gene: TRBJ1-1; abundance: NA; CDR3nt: TGTGCCAGCAGCCCCGCGGGACAGGGAAGGACTGAAGCTTTCTTT; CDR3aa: CASSPAGQGRTEAFF
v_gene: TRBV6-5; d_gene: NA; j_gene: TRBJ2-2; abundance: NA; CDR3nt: TGTGCCAGCACGGGTGACACCGGGGAGCTGTTTTTT; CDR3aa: CASTGDTGELFF
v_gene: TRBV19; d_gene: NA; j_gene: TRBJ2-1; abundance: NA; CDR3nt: TGTGCCAGTAGTACGACTAGTAACAATGAGCAGTTCTTC; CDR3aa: CASSTTSNNEQFF
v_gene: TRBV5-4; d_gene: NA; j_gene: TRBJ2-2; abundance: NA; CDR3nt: TGTGCCAGCGGGGATGGCGGGGCGAACACCGGGGAGCTGTTTTTT; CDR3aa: CASGDGGANTGELFF
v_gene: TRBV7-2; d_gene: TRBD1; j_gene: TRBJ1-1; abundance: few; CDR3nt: TGTGCCAGCAGCATGTCAGGGGGCAACACTGAAGCTTTCTTT; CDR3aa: CASSMSGGNTEAFF
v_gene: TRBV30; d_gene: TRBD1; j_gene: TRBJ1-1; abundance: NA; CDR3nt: TGTGCCTGGAGTCGCGACAGGGGTTCTGAAGCTTTCTTT; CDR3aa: CAWSRDRGSEAFF
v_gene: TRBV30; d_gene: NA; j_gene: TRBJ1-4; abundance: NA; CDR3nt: TGTGCCTGGAGTTTTCGGGGGAGGGGAAGTTCTGAAAAACTGTTTTTT; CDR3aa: CAWSFRGRGSSEKLFF
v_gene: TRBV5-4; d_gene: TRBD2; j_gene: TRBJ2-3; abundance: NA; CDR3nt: TGTGCCAGCAGCTTTTACGGGACTAGCGGGGGGCCAGATACGCAGTATTTT; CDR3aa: CASSFYGTSGGPDTQYF
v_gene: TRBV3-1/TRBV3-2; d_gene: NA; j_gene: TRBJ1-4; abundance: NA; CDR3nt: TGTGCCAGCAGCCTGAGGGGTCTGGCTAATGAAAAACTGTTTTTT; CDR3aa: CASSLRGLANEKLFF
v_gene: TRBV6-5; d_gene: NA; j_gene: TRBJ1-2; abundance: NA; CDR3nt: TGTGCCAGCAGCTTGACCCCAGGGATATATGGCTACACCTTC; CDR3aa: CASSLTPGIYGYTF
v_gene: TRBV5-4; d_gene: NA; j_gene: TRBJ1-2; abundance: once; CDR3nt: TGTGCCAGCAGCGTCACAGGATATGGCTACACCTTC; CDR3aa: CASSVTGYGYTF
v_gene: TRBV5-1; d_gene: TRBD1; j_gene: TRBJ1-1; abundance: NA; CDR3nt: TGCGCCAGCAGCAGGGGACAGGGTATGAACACTGAAGCTTTCTTT; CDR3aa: CASSRGQGMNTEAFF
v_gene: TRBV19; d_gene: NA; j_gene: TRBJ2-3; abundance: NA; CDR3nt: TGTGCCAGTAGCGAGGCAGCCCCTAGCACAGATACGCAGTATTTT; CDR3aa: CASSEAAPSTDTQYF
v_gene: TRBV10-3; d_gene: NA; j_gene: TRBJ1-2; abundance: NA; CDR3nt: TGTGCCATCAGTGAGCCGAGGACCACCCTCGGTGGCTATGGCTACACCTTC; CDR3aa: CAISEPRTTLGGYGYTF
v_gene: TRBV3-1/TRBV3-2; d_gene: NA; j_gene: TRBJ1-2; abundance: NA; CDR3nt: TGTGCCAGCAGCCAGGTACAGGGATCCTATGGCTACACCTTC; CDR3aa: CASSQVQGSYGYTF
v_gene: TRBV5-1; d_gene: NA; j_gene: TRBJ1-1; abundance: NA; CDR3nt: TGCGCCAGCAGCCCTTCGGGGGGAAAGATAATGAACACTGAAGCTTTCTTT; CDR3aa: CASSPSGGKIMNTEAFF
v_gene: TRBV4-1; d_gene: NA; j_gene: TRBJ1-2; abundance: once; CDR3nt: TGCGCCAGCAGCCAAAGGGTAGGGTCGAAGGGCTACACCTTC; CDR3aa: CASSQRVGSKGYTF